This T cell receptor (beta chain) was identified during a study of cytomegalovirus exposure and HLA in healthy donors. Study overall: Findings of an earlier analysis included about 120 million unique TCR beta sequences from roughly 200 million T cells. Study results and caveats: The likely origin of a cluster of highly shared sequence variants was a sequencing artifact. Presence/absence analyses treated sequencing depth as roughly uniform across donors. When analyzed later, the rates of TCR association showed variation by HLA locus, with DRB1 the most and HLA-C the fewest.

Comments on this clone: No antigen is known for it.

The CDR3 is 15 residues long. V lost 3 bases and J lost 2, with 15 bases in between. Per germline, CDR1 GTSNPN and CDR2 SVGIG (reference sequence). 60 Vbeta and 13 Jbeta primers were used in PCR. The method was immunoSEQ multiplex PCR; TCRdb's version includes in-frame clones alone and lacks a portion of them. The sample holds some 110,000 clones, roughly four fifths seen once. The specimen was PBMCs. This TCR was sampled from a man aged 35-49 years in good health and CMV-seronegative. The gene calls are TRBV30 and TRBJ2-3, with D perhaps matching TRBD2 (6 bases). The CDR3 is CAWSSVSGHTDTQYF. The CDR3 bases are TGTGCCTGGAGCTCAGTTAGCGGCCACACAGATACGCAGTATTTT.